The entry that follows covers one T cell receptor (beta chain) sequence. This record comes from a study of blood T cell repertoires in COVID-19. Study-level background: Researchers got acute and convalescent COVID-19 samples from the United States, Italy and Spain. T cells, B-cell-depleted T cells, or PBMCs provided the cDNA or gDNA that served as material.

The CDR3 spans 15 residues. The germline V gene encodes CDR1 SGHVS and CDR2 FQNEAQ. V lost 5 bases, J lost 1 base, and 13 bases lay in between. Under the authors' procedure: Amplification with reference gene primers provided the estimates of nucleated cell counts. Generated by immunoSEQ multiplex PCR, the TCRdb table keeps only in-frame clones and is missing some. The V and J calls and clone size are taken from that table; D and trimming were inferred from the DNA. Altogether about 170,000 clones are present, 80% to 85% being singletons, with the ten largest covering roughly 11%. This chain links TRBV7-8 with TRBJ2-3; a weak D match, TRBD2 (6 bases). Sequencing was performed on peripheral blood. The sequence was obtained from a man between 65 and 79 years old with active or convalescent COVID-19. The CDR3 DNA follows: TGTGCCAGCAGCCCCCGGCGGGACGGCACAGATACGCAGTATTTT. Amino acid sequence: CASSPRRDGTDTQYF.